The following is a T cell receptor (beta chain) sequence with its context. Its antigen remains undetermined. The sample holds no much larger clone one base away, and base qualities are not on file. This record belongs to a study of blood T cell repertoires in COVID-19 (dated by TCRdb to 2020 to 2021). For the wider study: Collaborator samples came from the United States, Italy and Spain and covered acute and convalescent phases of COVID-19. The samples were drawn from the first 160 participants of the ongoing ImmuneRACE study and from 1,200 or so subjects provided by 6 global collaborators. Where available, HLA class I and class II types were taken from metadata supplied by the sample provider and were not determined by assay-based typing. Sample metadata almost always included a de-identified subject ID, COVID-19 status, age in years and sex. The repertoires were released in a freely available public database meant as a resource for research on the immune response to SARS-CoV-2. The prospective study material was composed of cDNA or gDNA derived from T cells, B-cell-depleted T cells, or PBMCs. Deeply sampled blood TCRbeta repertoires from subjects exposed to, actively infected with, or recovered from COVID-19 were included in the dataset.

General conclusions and limits of the study: How much clinical and demographic metadata was included differed by source and by participant, and the metadata was provided uncurated.

There are 19 amino acids in the CDR3, from cysteine to phenylalanine inclusive. Solely the CDR3 DNA is kept, with 57 bases framed from the first base. The germline V gene encodes CDR1 SGHRS and CDR2 YFSETQ. V and J are trimmed by 4 bases and 0 bases, and the gene matches miss 14 bases of the junction. TCRbeta CDR3 regions were amplified from genomic DNA using the immunoSEQ Assay, a bias-controlled multiplex PCR. Under the source paper's analysis protocol: Nucleated cell counts per sample were estimated from amplification of reference gene primers within the assay. To quantify the absolute abundance of each unique TCRbeta CDR3 rearrangement, sequence reads were collapsed and filtered. For each sample, productive Simpson clonality was calculated as the square root of Simpson's diversity index across productive rearrangements. The clones in this table, taken by TCRdb from immuneACCESS, are in-frame only. Not every clone is retained; where verified, under half of the shortfall comes from an unresolved V gene, and the cause of the rest is unknown. The V and J calls and clone size are taken from that table; D and trimming were inferred from the DNA. In all, the sample holds around 270,000 clones, and around 90% of those were seen once. Clones ranked in the top ten supply more than 4.5% of the sample.

In Seattle, one collaborating source enrolled patients while the infection was active and tracked those patients longitudinally over the course of disease. Each collaborating institution followed its own protocols to collect whole blood in K2EDTA tubes. Collaborator samples were shipped for TCRbeta analysis as frozen whole blood, isolated PBMCs, or DNA extracted from either sample type. This clonotype originated in a woman in her fifties or sixties with COVID-19, enrolled during active disease. The sample was peripheral blood. The rearrangement joined TRBV5-1 to TRBJ2-5; the junction holds 11 bases that match TRBD1. The nucleotide sequence reads TGCGCCAGCAGCCCAGGGACAGGGGGTTACGCGTTAAACCAAGAGACCCAGTACTTC. The resulting protein is CASSPGTGGYALNQETQYF.